This TCR beta chain came from a study of PD-1 blockade in classical Hodgkin lymphoma. Study findings and constraints: Complete responders started with a diversity level that resembled newly diagnosed patients at baseline. Later analyses included only patients treated at least 1 year post-ASCT. In CD4+ cells, TCR diversity went up significantly by C4D1, but in CD8+ cells it did not.

Produced via immunoSEQ multiplex PCR; TCRdb's table is partial and in-frame only. The sample carries about 17,000 clones, 83% recorded once. The time point: cycle 4 day 1 (C4D1), after 6 weeks of nivolumab. All patients relapsed after autologous stem cell transplantation, and brentuximab vedotin exposure varied. Best responses were complete response, partial response or progressive disease. Note on this clone: What it binds is unknown.

The CDR3 contains 14 residues. V was pared by 4 bases and J by 2 bases, with 12 bases between. Germline V gene sequence: CDR1 SGHRS, CDR2 YFSETQ. The material sequenced was peripheral blood mononuclear cells (PBMCs), taken before the fourth cycle of nivolumab. The J gene is TRBJ2-5, the V gene TRBV5-1, with D tentatively TRBD2 (6 bases). The sequence derives from a human donor with classical Hodgkin lymphoma. Here the CDR3 DNA reads TGCGCCAGCAGCCCGGGCGGGGTGCAAGAGACCCAGTACTTC. This codes for CASSPGGVQETQYF. The complete variable domain, with remaining parts taken from reference TRBV5-1 and TRBJ2-5, reads KAGVTQTPRYLIKTRGQQVTLSCSPISGHRSVSWYQQTPGQGLQFLFEYFSETQRNKGNFPGRFSGRQFSNSRSEMNVSTLELGDSALYLCASSPGGVQETQYFGPGTRLLVL.